What follows is one T cell receptor (beta chain) and its context. Its matching antigen is unknown. This record belongs to a study of identical twins. Study findings and constraints: Weaker excess twin sharing was seen among beta out-of-frame sequences.

From the 5' RACE reads, TCRdb called clonotypes with MiXCR, one entry per CDR3 protein. Of some 1,600,000 distinct CDR3 sequences in the sample, about 30% are singletons; the top ten hold under 0.35%. V lost 1 base, J lost 9 bases, and 0 bases stayed unmatched. This CDR3 comprises 13 residues. CDR1 and CDR2 (germline): MNHEY, SVGAGI. This TCR was sampled from a newborn girl in good health. Sequenced input: cord blood. The rearrangement joins TRBV6-5 to TRBJ2-1, with TRBD1 identical over 10 bases. The CDR3 bases are TGTGCCAGCAGTTACTGGACAGGGGGTGAGCAGTTCTTC. It yields the protein CASSYWTGGEQFF.